Sequencing of this T cell receptor beta chain was carried out in a study of blood T cell repertoires in COVID-19 (TCRdb year 2020). Some background on the complete study: Samples covering the acute and convalescent phases of COVID-19 were provided by collaborators in the United States, Italy and Spain. Where available, HLA class I and class II types were obtained from metadata supplied by the sample provider rather than from assay-based typing. Samples came from the ongoing ImmuneRACE study (first 160 participants) plus 1,254 subjects from 6 global collaborators. The material from the prospective study consisted of cDNA or gDNA derived from T cells, B-cell-depleted T cells, or PBMCs. Subjects who had been exposed to COVID-19, were actively infected with it, or had recovered from it provided the deeply sampled blood TCRbeta repertoires that made up the dataset. Nearly every sample came with metadata listing a de-identified subject ID, COVID-19 status, age in years and sex. The repertoires were released in a freely available public database meant as a resource for research on the immune response to SARS-CoV-2.

Participants in the prospective study were enrolled through a virtual design, were aged about 18 to 90 years, and lived in 20 to 30 United States geographic areas. In the prospective study, cohorts were assigned on the basis of participant-reported clinical history obtained from a screening survey and a study questionnaire. Recovered participants in ImmuneRACE Cohort 3 were defined by two consecutive negative NP/OP PCR tests, clearance by a healthcare professional, or resolution of symptoms. Mobile phlebotomists in the prospective study collected whole blood, serum and a nasopharyngeal or oropharyngeal swab from every participant. Additional blood draws and questionnaires over a 2-month period could optionally be provided by prospective study participants. Before DNA extraction, prospective study blood samples were shipped either frozen or at room temperature. A remark on this clone: The antigen it binds to is not known. Per-nucleotide qualities are absent, and no much larger clonotype sits a single base away.

TCRbeta CDR3 regions were amplified from genomic DNA using the immunoSEQ Assay, a bias-controlled multiplex PCR. Per the authors' processing: Within the assay, amplification of reference gene primers was used to estimate how many nucleated cells each sample contained. To quantify the absolute abundance of each unique TCRbeta CDR3 rearrangement, sequence reads were collapsed and filtered. For each sample, productive Simpson clonality was calculated as the square root of Simpson's diversity index over productive rearrangements. TCRdb holds this immuneACCESS table with in-frame rearrangements only. Some clones are missing; in checked studies, unresolved V genes explain under half, and the rest has no known cause. Clone size and V and J calls were adopted from that table, with D and trimming inferred from the DNA. The sample table holds about 380,000 clones, of which about 90% were seen once. The ten largest account for just under 3% of the sample.

Overall study outcomes, separate from this receptor: How much clinical and demographic metadata was included differed by source and by participant, and the metadata was provided uncurated.

The TCR was taken from a woman in her twenties or thirties who had recovered from COVID-19. Sequences were obtained from PBMCs or T cells enriched from blood (not recorded which).

In nucleotide form, the sequence is TGCGCCAGCAGCTTGATTAGCGGCCCCCTGGATGAGCAGTTCTTC. This translates into CASSLISGPLDEQFF. This receptor chain uses TRBV5-1 and TRBJ2-1; tentative D gene TRBD2, with 6 bases matching. CDR1 is given as SGHRS and CDR2 as YFSETQ, both from the germline V gene. The V and J ends are trimmed by 1 base and 8 bases, leaving 16 bases between them. The CDR3 contains 15 residues, cysteine and phenylalanine counted. Only the CDR3 region is kept as DNA, spanning 45 bases read in frame from base 1.